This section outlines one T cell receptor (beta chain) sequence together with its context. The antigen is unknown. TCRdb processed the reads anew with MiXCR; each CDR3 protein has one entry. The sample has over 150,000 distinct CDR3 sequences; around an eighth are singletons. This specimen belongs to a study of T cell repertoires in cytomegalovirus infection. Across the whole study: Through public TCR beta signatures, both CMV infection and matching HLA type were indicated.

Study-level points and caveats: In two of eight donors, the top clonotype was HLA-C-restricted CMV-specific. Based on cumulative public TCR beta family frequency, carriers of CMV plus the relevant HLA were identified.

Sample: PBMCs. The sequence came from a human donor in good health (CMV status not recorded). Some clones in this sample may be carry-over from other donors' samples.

CDR3 coding DNA: TGTGCCAGCAGTTTCTTAAATCCTGGAAACACCATATATTTT. Amino acid sequence: CASSFLNPGNTIYF. The chain uses TRBV28 and TRBJ1-3; no firm D call. CDR1 and CDR2 from the germline V gene are MDHEN and SYDVKM. The length of the CDR3 is 14 residues. Trimming shortened V by 3 bases and J by 2 bases, and 8 bases separated the two germline ends.